A single sample gave rise to the 19 T cell receptor beta chains below, sequenced in a study of T cells in Graves' hyperthyroidism and ophthalmopathy (dated by TCRdb to the late 2010s). The library was made by multiplex PCR. Instrument used: Illumina HiSeq 2000. Amplification of TCR beta CDR3 regions was carried out from RNA transcripts. The first round of RT-PCR for the TCR CDR3 was performed with the HTBI primer set and the Qiagen OneStep RT-PCR kit. In-frame beta chains were kept once TCRdb had trimmed the public reads at Q25 with fastp and called clones with MiXCR. Each CDR3 protein appears once, grouped with its most common genes and DNA. Present in this sample are about 320,000 distinct CDR3 sequences, approximately 16% of which were seen just once. Around 33% of the sample comes from the top ten. Sequencing was done on a sample of blood. The receptors were sampled from a man in his thirties or forties with Graves' hyperthyroidism.

This clonotype was seen repeatedly, ten times or more. The V call is TRBV5-1, the J call TRBJ2-1; no definite D call. Germline V CDR1 and CDR2: SGHRS, YFSETQ. The CDR3 spans 14 residues. The V end was cut by 2 bases, the J end by 7 bases, with 13 bases between. The CDR3 protein is CASSFTASSNEQFF. In DNA, the CDR3 is TGCGCCAGCAGCTTCACAGCCTCTTCGAATGAGCAGTTCTTC.

The chain is built from TRBV25-1 and TRBJ1-2; 9 bases agree with TRBD1. CDR1 and CDR2 from the germline V gene are MGHDK and SYGVNS. Trimming at V came to 5 bases and at J to 7 bases, leaving 5 bases not matched to a gene. The CDR3 spans 13 residues. CDR3 sequence: CASSPRTGAGYTF. CDR3 bases: TGTGCCAGCAGTCCCCGGACAGGGGCTGGCTACACCTTC.

In this sample, this clonotype turned up many times. The chain couples TRBV20-1 to TRBJ2-1; a possible D gene is TRBD2 (6 bases). Germline V gene lookup returns CDR1 DFQATT and CDR2 SNEGSKA (reference sequence). There are 12 residues in the CDR3. The V gene lost 3 bases and the J gene lost 8 bases, with 11 bases spanning the gap. CDR3 sequence: CSASQAGDEQFF. The CDR3 bases are TGCAGTGCTAGCCAAGCGGGCGATGAGCAGTTCTTC.

The chain's CDR3 is CASSPRAPQETQYF. In DNA form, the CDR3 reads TGTGCCAGCAGCCCCCGAGCCCCCCAAGAGACCCAGTACTTC. The chain combines TRBV9 with TRBJ2-5; D remains unclear. CDR3 size: 14 residues. Germline V gene sequence: CDR1 SGDLS, CDR2 YYNGEE. The V gene lost 4 bases and the J gene lost 1 base, with 11 bases spanning the gap. The entire variable domain, with the rest obtained from reference TRBV9 and TRBJ2-5, is as follows: DSGVTQTPKHLITATGQRVTLRCSPRSGDLSVYWYQQSLDQGLQFLIQYYNGEERAKGNILERFSAQQFPDLHSELNLSSLELGDSALYFCASSPRAPQETQYFGPGTRLLVL.

The V call is TRBV30, the J call TRBJ2-3; possible D gene TRBD2, 6 bases. Germline loops: CDR1 GTSNPN, CDR2 SVGIG (reference sequence). V was clipped by 2 bases and J by 1 base, with 13 bases between them. This CDR3 spans 15 amino acids. The CDR3 sequence is CAWSPGGPGTDTQYF. The CDR3 nucleotides are TGTGCCTGGAGTCCTGGAGGGCCAGGCACAGATACGCAGTATTTT.

This clonotype was seen repeatedly, ten times or more. The V call is TRBV28, the J call TRBJ2-7; D is uncertain. Germline CDR1 is MDHEN and CDR2 is SYDVKM. There are 15 residues in the CDR3. The V end lost 3 bases, the J end lost 5 bases, and 17 bases lay between the germline ends. The CDR3 DNA reads as TGTGCCAGCAGTTTCGGTGCGCGAACAGCCCACGAGCAGTACTTC. Residues: CASSFGARTAHEQYF. Using reference TRBV28 and TRBJ2-7 for the parts outside the CDR3, the full variable domain is DVKVTQSSRYLVKRTGEKVFLECVQDMDHENMFWYRQDPGLGLRLIYFSYDVKMKEKGDIPEGYSVSREKKERFSLILESASTNQTSMYLCASSFGARTAHEQYFGPGTRLTVT.

The chain joins TRBV13 to TRBJ2-7; 9 bases map to TRBD1. The germline gives CDR1 PRHDT, CDR2 FYEKMQ (reference sequence). With 0 bases clipped from V and 6 bases from J, the junction kept 6 bases outside the gene matches. The CDR3 runs to 15 residues. The CDR3 coding sequence is TGTGCCAGCAGCTTAGGCCGGGGACAGGGTGCCGAGCAGTACTTC. It specifies CASSLGRGQGAEQYF.

This clonotype was detected many times. The chain joins TRBV5-6 to TRBJ1-1, with D hard to call. Trimming stripped 2 bases from V and 1 base from J, with 6 bases between. Germline lookup yields CDR1 SGHDT and CDR2 YYEEEE. CDR3 length equals 13 residues. The CDR3 sequence is CASSFGWNTEAFF. CDR3 in DNA: TGTGCCAGCAGCTTTGGGTGGAACACTGAAGCTTTCTTT.

At least ten counts were recorded for this clonotype. The chain carries TRBV3-1 and TRBJ2-7; a possible D gene is TRBD2 (5 bases). The CDR3 is 14 residues long. V was clipped by 3 bases and J by 2 bases, with 11 bases between them. CDR1 is LGHDT, CDR2 YNNKEL, per germline (reference sequence). The DNA for the CDR3 is TGTGCCAGCAGCCAGCTACTAGTTCCCTACGAGCAGTACTTC. It codes for CASSQLLVPYEQYF.

The chain uses TRBV4-1 and TRBJ2-3; 7 nucleotides line up with TRBD2. V shed 3 bases, J shed 3 bases, and the junction held 12 bases outside the gene matches. CDR3 length equals 17 residues. Germline CDR1 MGHRA, CDR2 YSYEKL. The CDR3 loop reads CASSQGLRGRGTDTQYF. The CDR3, as DNA: TGCGCCAGCAGCCAGGGCCTACGCGGGAGAGGGACAGATACGCAGTATTTT.

The rearrangement links TRBV20-1 to TRBJ1-6, with 9 bases matching TRBD1. The CDR3 is 13 amino acids. From germline, CDR1 is DFQATT and CDR2 SNEGSKA (reference sequence). With 1 base clipped from V and 12 bases from J, the junction kept 4 bases outside the gene matches. CDR3 amino acids: CSARGDRERPLHF. Written as DNA, the CDR3 is TGCAGTGCTAGAGGGGACAGGGAAAGACCCCTCCACTTT.

This clonotype appeared many times. The chain employs TRBV30 and TRBJ2-6; no clear D. V shed 4 bases and J shed 1 base, with 5 bases lying between them. The germline V gene has CDR1 GTSNPN and CDR2 SVGIG (reference sequence). The CDR3 covers 13 residues. The CDR3 spells CAWTRSGANVLTF. CDR3 nucleotide sequence: TGTGCCTGGACCAGATCTGGGGCCAACGTCCTGACTTTC.

Notes on this clonotype: A much larger clonotype is one base distant, so this may be a read error. V is TRBV3-1 and J is TRBJ1-6; possibly TRBD1 for D (6 bases). Germline assignment: CDR1 LGHDT and CDR2 YNNKEL (reference sequence). The CDR3 loop spans 13 amino acids. The DNA of the CDR3 is TGTGCCAGCAGCCAAACAGGGAATTCACCCCGCCACTTT. It specifies CASSQTGNSPRHF.

There are many counts of this clonotype. This rearrangement joins TRBV20-1 to TRBJ2-7; D gene uncertain. Germline CDR1 reads DFQATT; CDR2 reads SNEGSKA (reference sequence). The length of the CDR3 is 14 residues. V lost 0 bases to trimming and J lost 4 bases, with 13 bases between them. The DNA of the CDR3 is TGCAGTGCTAGAGATAGGGTCAGGAATTACGAGCAGTACTTC. This codes for CSARDRVRNYEQYF.

The rearrangement links TRBV20-1 to TRBJ2-7; TRBD1 might be the D (6 bases). The CDR3 is 15 residues long. Between the trimmed V and J ends, which lost 0 bases and 7 bases, there was a span of 19 bases. Germline CDR1 reads DFQATT; CDR2 reads SNEGSKA (reference sequence). This CDR3 reads CSARDRKQGNGEQYF. CDR3 sequence (DNA): TGCAGTGCTAGAGATCGAAAACAGGGAAACGGGGAGCAGTACTTC.

This clonotype was seen many times. The CDR3 spells CASSLALTTDTQYF. CDR3 nucleotides: TGTGCCAGCAGCTTAGCGCTTACCACAGATACGCAGTATTTT. V usage is TRBV11-2 and J usage is TRBJ2-3; no firm D call. Trimming took 1 base from V and 2 from J, leaving 7 bases between them. The CDR3 is made up of 14 amino acids. Germline CDR1 reads SGHAT; CDR2 reads FQNNGV.

Worth noting for this clonotype: A much larger clone is a single base away; this may be a read error. J is TRBJ1-2 and V is TRBV30; 8 bases are shared with TRBD1. Germline trimming cut 3 bases from V and 6 bases from J; bases unmatched to any gene: 12. Germline V CDR1 and CDR2: GTSNPN, SVGIG (reference sequence). The CDR3 loop spans 15 amino acids. In nucleotides, the CDR3 is TGTGCCTGGAGATATCCCGGGACAGGAGGGCATGGCTACACCTTC. Its protein is CAWRYPGTGGHGYTF.

This clonotype was observed a handful of times. The rearrangement uses TRBV19 and TRBJ1-2, with 7 positions matching TRBD1. With 2 bases clipped from V and 8 bases from J, the junction kept 11 bases outside the gene matches. This CDR3 comprises 15 residues. Germline-derived CDR1 and CDR2 are LNHDA and SQIVND (reference sequence). CDR3 sequence (DNA): TGTGCCAGTAGTATAAGAAGGGGGCAAAGAAGCGGCTACACCTTC. Protein sequence: CASSIRRGQRSGYTF.

This clonotype was observed a handful of times. The gene calls are TRBV12-3 or TRBV12-4 and TRBJ1-1; D might be TRBD1 (5 bases). Trimming cost V 5 bases and J 2 bases, with 15 bases left between them. This CDR3 contains 15 residues. The CDR3 reads CASSPSGMGNTEAFF. The CDR3 region has the DNA TGTGCCAGCAGTCCCTCAGGGATGGGAAACACTGAAGCTTTCTTT.